These T cell receptor beta chains were read from a single sample in a study of T cells in localized non-small cell lung cancer. The data were produced by immunoSEQ multiplex PCR, yet TCRdb's version contains in-frame clones alone and is incomplete. The sample has about 72,000 clones; approximately 84% are singletons. The starting material was peripheral blood, obtained before any cancer treatment. The receptors derive from a female donor of 60 years or more with stage I lung adenocarcinoma. Both conserved end residues are trimmed from each CDR3. The D gene is left open where the match is weak. Clone size is not always given. Where it is, it says once, few, many or a class for expanded clones.

J | size | D | V | length | CDR3
TRBJ2-4 | - | TRBD1 | TRBV7-2 | 17 | ASSERDRDWGLAKNIQY
TRBJ1-2 | - | - | TRBV11-3 | 14 | ASSLGNVEDTPGYT
TRBJ1-5 | - | - | TRBV6-1 | 11 | ASSEQRNQPQH
TRBJ2-4 | - | - | TRBV28 | 13 | ASSVLPQFKNIQY
TRBJ2-3 | - | - | TRBV5-1 | 11 | ASSPVGADTQY
TRBJ1-1 | - | TRBD1 | TRBV19 | 12 | ASSYPGQTAEAF
TRBJ2-7 | - | TRBD2 | TRBV6-5 | 10 | ATLGGTYEQY
TRBJ2-6 | - | - | TRBV5-1 | 14 | ASSLEALSGANVLT
TRBJ1-1 | once | - | TRBV28 | 10 | ASSHGEATAF
TRBJ2-7 | - | - | TRBV7-3 | 13 | ASSLSSGGTYEQY
TRBJ2-3 | - | TRBD2 | TRBV10-3 | 13 | AVRVTSGRSDTQY
TRBJ1-5 | - | TRBD1 | TRBV19 | 12 | ASSIGPGGEPQH
TRBJ2-1 | few | TRBD2 | TRBV14 | 15 | ASSQGSGRGNYNEQF
- | - | TRBD2 | TRBV4-2 | 14 | ASSQELASGVYEQY
TRBJ2-5 | - | TRBD2 | TRBV9 | 13 | ASSVSGGTAETQY
TRBJ1-1 | - | - | TRBV28 | 14 | ASSQGVWGLNTEAF
TRBJ2-5 | - | - | TRBV5-1 | 12 | ASSLEWEWETQY
TRBJ1-2 | few | - | TRBV2 | 12 | ASSRAGRIYGYT
TRBJ1-6 | few | - | TRBV6-1 | 13 | ASSEPGQYGSPLH
TRBJ1-5 | few | - | TRBV10-1 | 15 | ASSESLVRHSRQPQH
TRBJ2-3 | - | - | TRBV5-5 | 12 | ASSLYTTTDTQY
TRBJ1-4 | - | TRBD1 | TRBV5-6 | 13 | ASSLAGTGREKLF
TRBJ2-5 | - | - | TRBV15 | 13 | ATSRDPGVQETQY
TRBJ1-3 | - | TRBD1 | TRBV5-6 | 12 | ASSLSWTGSLDL
TRBJ2-2 | - | TRBD2 | TRBV9 | 14 | ASSPRTPGGTGELF
TRBJ1-3 | - | - | TRBV11-3 | 10 | ASSGRDNTIY
TRBJ2-5 | - | - | TRBV5-5 | 10 | ASSLYQETQY
TRBJ1-2 | - | - | TRBV29-1 | 11 | SVTLSSNYGYT
TRBJ1-1 | once | TRBD1 | TRBV19 | 12 | ATRRTGRLTEAF
TRBJ2-1 | - | - | TRBV5-6 | 10 | ASRGGNNEQF
TRBJ1-3 | - | - | TRBV13 | 11 | ASSLSFRNTIY
TRBJ1-1 | - | - | TRBV29-1 | 11 | SVGGQTNTEAF
TRBJ2-5 | - | TRBD1 | TRBV10-3 | 13 | AISESGTVQETQY
TRBJ1-1 | - | TRBD1 | TRBV15 | 14 | ATSRARTGPGSEAF
TRBJ2-7 | few | TRBD2 | TRBV27 | 15 | ASSPTRGLAGLYEQY
TRBJ2-7 | - | - | TRBV28 | 9 | ASSFSLEQY
TRBJ2-5 | - | - | TRBV6-5 | 11 | ASSLRVGETQY
TRBJ2-1 | - | - | TRBV19 | 11 | ASIYVGLNEQF
TRBJ1-3 | - | - | TRBV5-1 | 12 | ASSKGDRRNTIY
TRBJ2-1 | - | TRBD1 | TRBV19 | 13 | ASSNRDRAYNEQF
TRBJ2-1 | - | TRBD1 | TRBV5-4 | 13 | ASSSGTGGYNEQF
TRBJ1-2 | - | - | TRBV6-5 | 11 | ASSQQDHYGYT